These 29 T cell receptor beta chains were all obtained from the same sample, sequenced in a study of shared clonotypes between healthy human individuals. The protocol was immunoSEQ multiplex PCR, while the TCRdb copy is restricted to in-frame clones and leaves out a portion. The table shows 2.3 million or so clones, with approximately 93% occurring only once. Sequenced: naive CD4+ T cells from PBMCs. As to subset: CD45RA+ positively selected. Source of these receptors: a man between 18 and 35 years old in good health. Some clones in this sample may be carry-over from other donors' samples.

The CDR3, as DNA: TGTGCCAGCAGCGCCCAGGGACAGGGTACTGGAAACACCATATATTTT. Amino acids: CASSAQGQGTGNTIYF. The chain joins TRBV9 to TRBJ1-3; 9 bases agree with TRBD1. J lost 2 bases, V lost 3 bases, and 6 bases had no gene match. The CDR3 has 16 amino acids. CDR1 and CDR2 from the germline V gene are SGDLS and YYNGEE.

The V call is TRBV10-3, the J call TRBJ2-3, with a possible D match to TRBD2 (6 bases). The CDR3 runs to 16 residues. The germline gives CDR1 ENHRY, CDR2 SYGVKD. Trimming took 7 bases from V and 4 from J, leaving 21 bases between them. CDR3 loop: CAITGVAEASSDTQYF. The CDR3 coding sequence is TGTGCCATCACTGGAGTAGCGGAGGCGAGTTCAGATACGCAGTATTTT.

As DNA, the CDR3 is TGTGCCAGCAGCTCCCCCACAGGGTACACTGAAGCTTTCTTT. This translates into CASSSPTGYTEAFF. V usage is TRBV7-2 and J usage is TRBJ1-1; possibly TRBD1 for D (6 bases). Germline assignment: CDR1 SGHTA and CDR2 FQGNSA. The CDR3 covers 14 residues. Trimming cost V 4 bases and J 3 bases, with 12 bases left between them.

V is TRBV6-5 and J is TRBJ1-1, with D perhaps matching TRBD1 (5 bases). The V gene's germline CDR1 is MNHEY and CDR2 SVGAGI. V lost 8 bases and J 7 bases, leaving 14 bases between the germline ends. The CDR3 is made up of 12 amino acids. The CDR3 sequence: CASQGAHNEAFF. The CDR3 coding sequence is TGTGCCAGCCAGGGAGCCCATAATGAAGCTTTCTTT.

This clone occurred once. The chain employs TRBV10-1 and TRBJ2-2, with 7 positions matching TRBD2. From germline, CDR1 is WNHNN and CDR2 SYGVQD (reference sequence). The CDR3 extends over 15 amino acids. With V trimmed by 2 bases and J by 4 bases, 4 bases remained unmatched. The CDR3, as DNA: TGCGCCAGCAGTGAGGCGGGAGTGGGCACCGGGGAGCTGTTTTTT. Its translation: CASSEAGVGTGELFF.

The chain uses TRBV25-1 and TRBJ1-2; D is ambiguous. V lost 1 base and J lost 5, with 8 bases in between. Looked up from germline, CDR1 is MGHDK and CDR2 is SYGVNS. The CDR3 has 13 residues. The CDR3 sequence: CASSEFPEYGYTF. The DNA for the CDR3 is TGTGCCAGCAGTGAATTTCCGGAATATGGCTACACCTTC.

This chain uses TRBV7-9 with TRBJ2-7, with D possibly TRBD2 on 6 matching bases. This CDR3 comprises 15 residues. Germline V gives CDR1 SEHNR, CDR2 FQNEAQ (reference sequence). V lost 6 bases and J 5 bases, leaving 20 bases between the germline ends. CDR3 coding DNA: TGTGCCAGCAGACCCCGCGGTGGCGGGACGGACGAGCAGTACTTC. Translating it yields CASRPRGGGTDEQYF.

The V and J genes are TRBV10-3 and TRBJ2-5; no reliable D call. Germline V CDR1 and CDR2: ENHRY, SYGVKD. There are 13 residues in the CDR3. The V and J ends lost 10 bases and 5 bases respectively, with 17 bases between them. CDR3 protein: CATSIRVGETQYF. The CDR3 DNA sequence: TGTGCCACCAGCATACGAGTTGGGGAGACCCAGTACTTC.

The chain joins TRBV7-2 to TRBJ1-5; 9 bases match TRBD1. The V and J ends lost 3 bases and 9 bases, in that order; junction bases with no gene match: 9. Germline CDR1 is SGHTA and CDR2 is FQGNSA. The CDR3 has 15 residues. This CDR3 reads CASSLGTGTRGPQHF. The CDR3 DNA is TGTGCCAGCAGCTTGGGGACAGGGACCCGAGGGCCCCAGCATTTT.

To note about this clone: Other DNA sequences in this specimen translate into the identical CDR3. This chain uses TRBV9 with TRBJ2-1; D ambiguous. Trimming removed 0 bases from V and 0 bases from J, with 7 bases in between. Germline CDR1 reads SGDLS; CDR2 reads YYNGEE. The CDR3 sequence is 15 residues long. The chain's CDR3 is CASSVGTSSYNEQFF. CDR3 DNA sequence: TGTGCCAGCAGCGTAGGGACCAGCTCCTACAATGAGCAGTTCTTC.

The CDR3 reads CASSLGLGNQETQYF. DNA of the CDR3: TGTGCCAGCAGCTTAGGTCTAGGCAACCAAGAGACCCAGTACTTC. The rearrangement links TRBV11-3 to TRBJ2-5; D call uncertain. The CDR3 has 15 amino acids. Germline V gene data show CDR1 as SGHNT and CDR2 as YENEEA. V lost 1 base to trimming and J lost 0 bases, with 9 bases between them.

The chain recombines TRBV5-4 with TRBJ2-1, with D perhaps matching TRBD2 (5 bases). V gave up 4 bases and J gave up 0 bases, with 17 bases separating them. CDR1 and CDR2 (germline): SGHNT, YYREEE (reference sequence). The CDR3 covers 17 residues. The CDR3 region is CASSRGTAALSYNEQFF. In DNA, the CDR3 is TGTGCCAGCAGCCGCGGTACAGCGGCCCTCTCCTACAATGAGCAGTTCTTC.

For this clone: The same CDR3 also results from other DNA sequences found in this sample. The V gene is TRBV28, the J gene TRBJ2-7; 9 bases map to TRBD1. CDR1 and CDR2 (germline): MDHEN, SYDVKM. This CDR3 is 14 amino acids long. Losses at the gene ends were 2 bases for V and 3 bases for J; bases not matched to a gene: 2. DNA of the CDR3: TGTGCCAGCAGTTTAGGGGACAGGGTCTACGAGCAGTACTTC. Protein: CASSLGDRVYEQYF.

This sequence joins TRBV7-3 and TRBJ2-6, with 9 bases lining up with TRBD1. V lost 2 bases, J lost 1 base, and 15 bases stayed unmatched. Germline V lookup: CDR1 SGHTA, CDR2 FQGTGA. This CDR3 is built from 21 residues. In DNA, the CDR3 is TGTGCCAGCAGCTTACTCGCCCTAACAGGGGGCTACATATCTGGGGCCAACGTCCTGACTTTC. This encodes CASSLLALTGGYISGANVLTF. The full variable domain, rest sourced from reference TRBV7-3 and TRBJ2-6, is GAGVSQTPSNKVTEKGKYVELRCDPISGHTALYWYRQSLGQGPEFLIYFQGTGAADDSGLPNDRFFAVRPEGSVSTLKIQRTERGDSAVYLCASSLLALTGGYISGANVLTFGAGSRLTVL.

The CDR3 region is CASSLMFVATGELFF. Here the CDR3 DNA reads TGTGCCAGCAGCTTAATGTTTGTTGCCACCGGGGAGCTGTTTTTT. The chain has TRBV7-3 and TRBJ2-2, with D unresolved. V gave up 1 base and J gave up 4 bases, with 10 bases separating them. This CDR3 contains 15 residues. Germline CDR1 and CDR2: SGHTA and FQGTGA. The entire variable domain, with the rest obtained from reference TRBV7-3 and TRBJ2-2, is as follows: GAGVSQTPSNKVTEKGKYVELRCDPISGHTALYWYRQSLGQGPEFLIYFQGTGAADDSGLPNDRFFAVRPEGSVSTLKIQRTERGDSAVYLCASSLMFVATGELFFGEGSRLTVL.

The V call is TRBV25-1, the J call TRBJ2-7; 8 nucleotides match TRBD2. This CDR3 has 15 amino acids. Germline V gene data show CDR1 as MGHDK and CDR2 as SYGVNS. J lost 3 bases, V lost 4 bases, and 8 bases had no gene match. CDR3 residues: CASSALAAESYEQYF. The CDR3 DNA reads TGTGCCAGCAGTGCACTAGCGGCGGAAAGCTACGAGCAGTACTTC.

The J gene is TRBJ2-5, the V gene TRBV29-1; TRBD2 is a possible D gene (5 bases). The end of the DNA aligns better with TRBJ2-7, so the J call may be wrong. Germline V CDR1 and CDR2: SQVTM, ANQGSEA. CDR3 length: 14 amino acids. CDR3 loop: CSVESGKVPYEQYF. The CDR3, as DNA: TGCAGCGTTGAATCGGGGAAGGTCCCCTACGAGCAGTACTTC.

The V gene is TRBV21-1, the J gene TRBJ2-7; no check of the table's D call, TRBD1, against the DNA was made. TRBV21-1 is marked as a pseudogene. The CDR3 has 16 amino acids. The CDR3 sequence: CASSKRDRVASYEQYF. CDR3 in DNA: TGTGCCAGCAGCAAAAGGGACAGGGTTGCATCCTACGAGCAGTACTTC.

The chain is built from TRBV5-6 and TRBJ1-5; D call uncertain. The V gene lost 7 bases and the J gene lost 6 bases, with 32 bases spanning the gap. The germline V gene encodes CDR1 SGHDT and CDR2 YYEEEE. This CDR3 spans 19 amino acids. The CDR3 loop reads CASPEGRSVRVGGCQPQHF. For the CDR3, the DNA is TGTGCCAGCCCCGAGGGAAGATCTGTTCGGGTCGGTGGGTGTCAGCCCCAGCATTTT.

The chain is built from TRBV4-2 and TRBJ2-5; the D is unclear. V was pared by 5 bases and J by 4 bases, with 11 bases between. The CDR3 loop spans 13 amino acids. Germline V gene sequence: CDR1 LGHNA, CDR2 YNFKEQ. This CDR3 is CASSGSLRETQYF. The CDR3 bases are TGTGCCAGCAGCGGTTCACTGAGAGAGACCCAGTACTTC.

This sequence joins TRBV29-1 and TRBJ2-1; D is unclear. The CDR3 runs to 13 residues. CDR1 is SQVTM, CDR2 ANQGSEA, per germline. Deletions cut 6 bases from V and 3 bases from J, with 12 bases between. CDR3 nucleotide sequence: TGCAGCGTCCTCGGACGGAACTACAATGAGCAGTTCTTC. Protein sequence: CSVLGRNYNEQFF.

CDR3 DNA sequence: TGTGCCAGCTCATCAGACAGGGGGGTAAAGCAGTACTTC. Its protein product is CASSSDRGVKQYF. The V call is TRBV18, the J call TRBJ2-7; 9 bases are a match to TRBD1. V shed 5 bases, J shed 8 bases, and the junction held 7 bases outside the gene matches. CDR1 KGHSH and CDR2 LQKENI come from the germline V gene. This CDR3 has 13 amino acids.

The rearrangement joins TRBV19 to TRBJ1-2; D remains ambiguous. V dropped 3 bases and J dropped 2 bases, with 7 bases sitting between them. This CDR3 is built from 13 residues. From germline, CDR1 is LNHDA and CDR2 SQIVND (reference sequence). CDR3 sequence reads: CASSIRRNYGYTF. The CDR3 region has the DNA TGTGCCAGTAGTATTCGGAGAAACTATGGCTACACCTTC.

This clone has a handful of counts. Additional DNA sequences in this sample encode the identical CDR3. The J gene is TRBJ1-4, the V gene TRBV28; no firm D call. The CDR3 is 12 amino acids. V dropped 3 bases and J dropped 7 bases, with 6 bases sitting between them. Germline V gene lookup returns CDR1 MDHEN and CDR2 SYDVKM. The CDR3 bases are TGTGCCAGCAGTTTGTTGGGTGAAAAACTGTTTTTT. This encodes CASSLLGEKLFF.

CDR3 region: CASSSMRRTGELFF. In DNA, the CDR3 is TGTGCCAGCAGCTCTATGAGAAGAACCGGGGAGCTGTTTTTT. The chain employs TRBV7-2 and TRBJ2-2; D gene unclear. Germline CDR1 SGHTA, CDR2 FQGNSA. V was trimmed by 4 bases and J by 5 bases, leaving 11 bases between them. The CDR3 has 14 amino acids.

The CDR3 region is CASIMGRGAGTGELFF. CDR3 sequence (DNA): TGTGCCAGCATCATGGGGCGGGGTGCGGGCACCGGGGAGCTGTTTTTT. The rearrangement uses TRBV28 and TRBJ2-2; tentatively, D is TRBD2 (6 bases). Germline V gene lookup returns CDR1 MDHEN and CDR2 SYDVKM. The CDR3 runs 16 residues. Trimming removed 7 bases from V and 4 bases from J, with 19 bases in between.

This rearrangement joins TRBV27 to TRBJ1-5, with TRBD1 matching over 7 bases. This CDR3 is 14 amino acids long. The J segment lost 5 bases and the V segment lost 5 bases, leaving 6 bases of the junction unmatched. CDR1 and CDR2 from the germline V gene are MNHEY and SMNVEV (reference sequence). In nucleotides, the CDR3 is TGTGCCAGCAGTGGGGACAGCCTTTATCAGCCCCAGCATTTT. The encoded protein is CASSGDSLYQPQHF.

This chain connects TRBV13 to TRBJ1-3; TRBD1 might be the D (5 bases). The length of the CDR3 is 13 residues. V dropped 2 bases and J dropped 8 bases, with 10 bases sitting between them. CDR1 and CDR2 (germline): PRHDT, FYEKMQ (reference sequence). The CDR3 bases are TGTGCCAGCAGCTTACAGGGTTTGGACACCATATATTTT. Residues: CASSLQGLDTIYF.

The chain carries TRBV2 and TRBJ1-1, with unresolved D. The CDR3 totals 13 residues. Germline V gene sequence: CDR1 SNHLY, CDR2 FYNNEI. Trimming pared 4 bases from V and 10 bases from J, leaving 16 bases between. The DNA for the CDR3 is TGTGCCAGCAGTGGGGGAGGGCGGGGATTAGCTTTCTTT. Protein product: CASSGGGRGLAFF. The whole variable domain, remainder taken from reference TRBV2 and TRBJ1-1, is EPEVTQTPSHQVTQMGQEVILRCVPISNHLYFYWYRQILGQKVEFLVSFYNNEISEKSEIFDDQFSVERPDGSNFTLKIRSTKLEDSAMYFCASSGGGRGLAFFGQGTRLTVV.